This T cell receptor beta chain was profiled in a study of vaccination and CD4 T cells after COVID-19 (dated by TCRdb to the early 2020s). About the study as a whole: Convalescent patients had a positive SARS-CoV-2 result on nasal swab PCR, and of these patients, several had mild disease and one had severe disease. The convalescent cohort comprised six males and four females, including two Hispanic individuals, seven Caucasians, two Asians and one multiracial person. Each participant got two doses of either the Pfizer-BioNTech BNT162b2 vaccine (n=8) or the Moderna mRNA-1273 vaccine (n=2). Post-COVID blood samples were collected from convalescent patients a median of about 92 days after diagnosis, with a range of roughly 35 to 170 days. Post-vaccine blood samples were taken a median of 72 days after the second vaccine dose, with a range of roughly 13 to 250 days. The cultures were stimulated with overlapping spike peptide pools from SARS-CoV-2 and from the common cold coronaviruses HCoV-NL63, HCoV-OC43 and HCoV-229E. As controls, cultures received a CEFX viral epitope pool (the positive control), an HIV-1 Nef peptide pool (the negative control), or no peptide at all. In about 11 COVID-19 convalescent patients and a few infection-naive healthy vaccine recipients, the spike-specific CD4+ TCR repertoire before mRNA vaccination was compared with the repertoire after mRNA vaccination.

The CDR3, cysteine through phenylalanine, is 15 amino acids long. Only CDR3 DNA is held: 45 bases, read in frame from base 1. For CDR1 and CDR2, the germline V gene lists LGHNA and YSLEER. Cut back by 0 bases and 9 bases, the V and J ends lie 15 bases apart. The library came from PCR. TCR sequencing of DNA from cultured CD4+ T cells used the Oncomine TCR Beta short-read assay at the Johns Hopkins FTIC core. Genomic DNA was extracted from the cultured CD4+ T cells with the QIAamp micro DNA kit. The Oncomine TCR Beta libraries from cultured CD4+ T cells were pooled using unique dual indexes and then sequenced on an Illumina iSeq 100. In the original analysis: Non-productive sequences were removed, and CDR3s not starting with C, not ending with F or W, or shorter than 7 amino acids were discarded. The MANAFEST web application identified antigen-specific clonotypes by comparing peptide-stimulated wells against reference wells and other culture wells. An FDR below 0.05, an odds ratio above 5, and a productive frequency above 0.1% in at least two of three replicate wells were required for clones to be considered positive. Clonotypes that were significantly expanded in both SARS-CoV-2 spike wells and at least one common cold coronavirus spike condition were defined as cross-reactive. Using R version 3.6.1, CDR3 homology was evaluated through Levenshtein distances (stringdist) along with unrooted phylogenetic trees (ape). TCRdb's own reprocessing of the public reads used fastp at Q25 and MiXCR and kept productive beta chains. Each CDR3 protein gets just one entry, which takes the most common genes and DNA from the rows behind it. TCRdb, not the authors, supplied the V and J calls. Within this sample are 7,500 to 8,500 distinct CDR3 sequences, with roughly 23% of them counted one time only. In total, the top ten clones hold about 10% of the sample.

The sample's treatment or condition label, in plain terms: roughly 10-day PBMC culture with coronavirus spike peptide pools or control peptides (ViraFEST assay). The study used the ViraFEST assay, which expanded antigen-specific T cells with peptide pools and then identified expanded clonotypes by TCR sequencing. The convalescent patients' positive SARS-CoV-2 PCR tests were from March to December 2020, which was before the Alpha, Beta and Delta variants emerged in the United States. Each well held 1.5 million to 2.5 million PBMCs cultured with approximately 9.2 ug/ml peptide pools in IMDM containing 5% human AB serum and roughly 10 IU/ml IL-2. On days 3 and 7, half of the culture medium was replaced with fresh IL-2-containing medium. CD4+ T cells were isolated after less than twelve days of culture through negative selection using the EasySep CD4+ T cell isolation kit. Ficoll-Paque Plus gradient centrifugation was used to isolate PBMCs from whole blood, and the isolated PBMCs were then either used fresh or cryopreserved at -140C. Each culture condition was generally run in triplicate wells.

In regard to this clonotype: Its recognized antigen is unknown. No much larger clone exists at a distance of one base, and base qualities are not known.

General conclusions and limits of the study: An increase in the median number of SARS-CoV-2-reactive clonotypes from 20 to 25 after infection to 38 after vaccination was observed, but the change was not found to be significant. Of the vaccine-specific clones in convalescent patients, 304 of 307, or nearly all, reacted only to SARS-CoV-2 spike and did not cross-react with common cold coronaviruses. In convalescent patients, a median roughly 85% of post-vaccine SARS-CoV-2-reactive clones were detected only after vaccination, suggesting vaccine-specific priming. The number of convalescent patients in the study was relatively small, and the study did not examine early timepoints following natural infection.

This clonotype was obtained from a human donor who had recovered from COVID-19. The chain was built from TRBV4-3 and TRBJ2-1; the D gene is possibly TRBD2, with 5 bases matching. Source: CD4+ T cells from blood, cultured in vitro, taken after SARS-CoV-2 vaccination. The sequence in DNA is TGCGCCAGCAGCCAAGACGAGGGCCCAATTGGTGAGCAGTTCTTC. This gives the protein CASSQDEGPIGEQFF.